What follows is one T cell receptor (beta chain) and its context. Its target is not known. Clones were read by immunoSEQ multiplex PCR, and TCRdb kept only the in-frame ones, dropping some. Among about 120,000 clones listed, around 90% were seen once. The CDR3 length is 16 residues. Germline V gene sequence: CDR1 MGHDK, CDR2 SYGVNS. Trimming took 1 base from V and 6 from J, leaving 17 bases between them. These data are taken from a study of OX40 agonist ivuxolimab in advanced cancers. The overall study: From roughly 20 to 85 years was the age range, with a mean of roughly 64 years, and 65% to 90% were male.

Points from the study as a whole: Clonal expansion in partial responders at 0.1-3.0 mg/kg ranked among the lowest.

The receptor was derived from an adult with an advanced solid tumor such as melanoma, head and neck, liver or kidney cancer. This material consisted of CD4+ or CD8+ T cells sorted from blood, taken in a trial of the OX40 agonist ivuxolimab. The chain employs TRBV25-1 and TRBJ2-3; tentatively, D is TRBD2 (7 bases). The CDR3 sequence: CASSESGGGGIDTQYF. CDR3 nucleotides: TGTGCCAGCAGTGAATCTGGGGGAGGGGGGATCGATACGCAGTATTTT.